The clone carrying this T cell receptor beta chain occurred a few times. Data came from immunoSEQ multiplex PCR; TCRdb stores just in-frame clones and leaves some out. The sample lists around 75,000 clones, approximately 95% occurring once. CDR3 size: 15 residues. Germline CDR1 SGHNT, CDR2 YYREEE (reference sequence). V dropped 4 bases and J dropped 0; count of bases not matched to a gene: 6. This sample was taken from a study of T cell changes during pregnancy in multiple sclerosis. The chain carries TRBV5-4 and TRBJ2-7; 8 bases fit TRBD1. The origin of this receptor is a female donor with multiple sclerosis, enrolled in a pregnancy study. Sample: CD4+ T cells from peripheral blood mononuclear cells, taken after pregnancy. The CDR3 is CASSVGTGGSYEQYF. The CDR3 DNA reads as TGTGCCAGCAGCGTCGGCACAGGGGGCTCCTACGAGCAGTACTTC.